The 5 T cell receptor beta chains below were found in one sample sequenced in a study of technical replicates of blood from several donors. Libraries were prepared by immunoSEQ multiplex PCR; TCRdb keeps only in-frame clonotypes and omits some of them. The data show around 79,000 clones, with about nine tenths seen just once and about 0.4% held by the top ten. Input material: T cells isolated from PBMCs. These receptors came from a human donor in good health. Some clones in this sample may be carry-over from other donors' samples.

In this sample, this clone turned up once. The genes are TRBV28 and TRBJ2-7; D is uncertain. The CDR3 has 14 amino acids. The germline gives CDR1 MDHEN, CDR2 SYDVKM. V lost 5 bases and J 2 bases, leaving 13 bases between the germline ends. As DNA, the CDR3 is TGTGCCAGCAGTCCCGCCCCGCGGCCCTACGAGCAGTACTTC. It encodes CASSPAPRPYEQYF.

The chain couples TRBV15 to TRBJ1-5; no clear D gene. The germline V gene has CDR1 LNHNV and CDR2 YYDKDF (reference sequence). The CDR3 length is 16 residues. The germline V and J ends were trimmed by 3 bases and 6 bases, with 18 bases remaining between them. CDR3: CATSSVFVNPGQPQHF. The CDR3 region has the DNA TGTGCCACCAGCAGTGTCTTTGTCAATCCGGGTCAGCCCCAGCATTTT.

V is TRBV4-2 and J is TRBJ2-1; D perhaps matches TRBD1 (5 bases). Germline CDR1 and CDR2: LGHNA and YNFKEQ. CDR3 length equals 16 residues. V lost 3 bases and J lost 0, with 12 bases in between. CDR3 DNA: TGTGCCAGCAGCCACCCGGACATTAACTCCTACAATGAGCAGTTCTTC. Its protein product is CASSHPDINSYNEQFF.

J is TRBJ1-5 and V is TRBV19; D unresolved. Trimming left V 2 bases short and J 4 bases short, with 15 bases between. Germline values: CDR1 LNHDA, CDR2 SQIVND (reference sequence). CDR3 size: 16 residues. The CDR3 loop is CASSIPSWSTNQPQHF. The CDR3 DNA follows: TGTGCCAGTAGTATACCCTCGTGGAGCACTAATCAGCCCCAGCATTTT.

The CDR3 sequence is CASSRDNEQFF. The CDR3 region has the DNA TGTGCCAGCAGCCGGGACAATGAGCAGTTCTTC. The chain couples TRBV12-1 to TRBJ2-1; the table gives TRBD2 as D, unverified against the DNA. TRBV12-1 represents a pseudogene. The length of the CDR3 is 11 residues.